This T cell receptor beta chain is from a study of cytomegalovirus exposure and HLA in healthy donors. To note about this clone: Its antigen is currently unknown.

This PCR relied on a set of 60 Vbeta primers and 13 Jbeta primers. TCRdb keeps only in-frame clones here, not all; method: immunoSEQ multiplex PCR. The sample carries roughly 100,000 clones, roughly 85% recorded once. The germline gives CDR1 MGHRA, CDR2 YSYEKL. The CDR3 consists of 14 residues. V dropped 4 bases and J dropped 3 bases, with 11 bases sitting between them. General study findings and limits: A later analysis linked a missense variant in DCLRE1C to the trimming of TCR beta V and J genes. A later analysis associated 15,000 to 20,000 TCR beta sequences with HLA alleles at a 0.05 false discovery rate. Diagnosis of cytomegalovirus status made by the classifier reportedly showed high specificity and sensitivity.

The TCR originated in a middle-aged woman in good health and CMV-seronegative. Sequencing input: PBMCs. The chain carries TRBV4-1 and TRBJ2-3; the D gene is possibly TRBD1 (6 bases). CDR3 region: CASSPVQGTDTQYF. The CDR3 DNA sequence: TGCGCCAGCAGCCCCGTACAGGGAACAGATACGCAGTATTTT.